These T cell receptor beta chains were read from a single sample in a study of blood T cells in healthy people across ages. TCRdb used MiXCR to reprocess the 5' RACE reads, holding one entry per CDR3 protein. The sample holds more than 700,000 distinct CDR3 sequences; 46% are singletons and the top ten take around 18%. The sequenced sample consisted of blood. The source is an elderly man in good health. The CDR3 runs from the conserved cysteine through the conserved F or W. Fields, in order: clone size, V gene, D gene, J gene, CDR3 DNA, CDR3 protein. The D gene is left open where the match is weak. Clone sizes are given selectively: once, few, many, or a class where the clone is expanded.

abundance: NA; v_gene: TRBV12-3/TRBV12-4; d_gene: TRBD1; j_gene: TRBJ2-5; CDR3nt: TGTGCCAGCAGTTTCTCGACAGGGCGTTGGAATGAGCAGTACTTC; CDR3aa: CASSFSTGRWNEQYF
abundance: NA; v_gene: TRBV27; d_gene: TRBD1; j_gene: TRBJ1-5; CDR3nt: TGTGCCAGCAGTTCCCCGGGACAGTACAATCAGCCCCAGCATTTT; CDR3aa: CASSSPGQYNQPQHF
abundance: NA; v_gene: TRBV20-1; d_gene: NA; j_gene: TRBJ2-1; CDR3nt: TGCAGTGCTAGAGATTCTCCGGGACCCTCCTACAATGAGCAGTTCTTC; CDR3aa: CSARDSPGPSYNEQFF
abundance: NA; v_gene: TRBV5-1; d_gene: NA; j_gene: TRBJ2-3; CDR3nt: TGCGCCAGCAACCCCGGGACTCCGTCTGATACGCAGTATTTT; CDR3aa: CASNPGTPSDTQYF
abundance: many; v_gene: TRBV21-1; d_gene: NA; j_gene: TRBJ2-1; CDR3nt: TGTGCCAGCAGCAAAGGGCCTAGCGAAGGGGATTACAATGAGCAGTTCTTC; CDR3aa: CASSKGPSEGDYNEQFF
abundance: NA; v_gene: TRBV20-1; d_gene: NA; j_gene: TRBJ2-7; CDR3nt: TGCAGTGCTAGAGGCTTCGGGACCGATGAGCAGTACTTC; CDR3aa: CSARGFGTDEQYF
abundance: few; v_gene: TRBV7-2; d_gene: NA; j_gene: TRBJ2-2; CDR3nt: TGTGCCAGCAGCCGTACCTCCGACATTAGTCGGACCGGGGAGCTGTTTTTT; CDR3aa: CASSRTSDISRTGELFF
abundance: NA; v_gene: TRBV2; d_gene: NA; j_gene: TRBJ2-1; CDR3nt: TGTGCCAGCAGGGGACACTTAGCCAATGAGCAGTTCTTC; CDR3aa: CASRGHLANEQFF
abundance: NA; v_gene: TRBV6-2/TRBV6-3; d_gene: TRBD1; j_gene: TRBJ1-5; CDR3nt: TGTGCCAGCAGGTCCGGGACAGGGCTTGATCAGCCCCAGCATTTT; CDR3aa: CASRSGTGLDQPQHF
abundance: few; v_gene: TRBV18; d_gene: NA; j_gene: TRBJ1-2; CDR3nt: TGTGCCAGCTCACCACCGAACTATGGCTACACCTTC; CDR3aa: CASSPPNYGYTF
abundance: NA; v_gene: TRBV10-1; d_gene: NA; j_gene: TRBJ2-7; CDR3nt: TGCGCCAGCAGGGCGTCCGGGAACACCTACGAGCAGTACTTC; CDR3aa: CASRASGNTYEQYF
abundance: NA; v_gene: TRBV29-1; d_gene: NA; j_gene: TRBJ2-7; CDR3nt: TGCAGCGTAGCACCTGGGACCTACGAGCAGTACTTC; CDR3aa: CSVAPGTYEQYF
abundance: NA; v_gene: TRBV7-6; d_gene: TRBD1; j_gene: TRBJ1-3; CDR3nt: TGTGCCAGCAGCTTAGCGGGACAGTCCCGAAACACCATATATTTT; CDR3aa: CASSLAGQSRNTIYF
abundance: NA; v_gene: TRBV11-2; d_gene: NA; j_gene: TRBJ2-5; CDR3nt: TGTGCCATCAGCTTAGGGATTGAGACCCAGTACTTC; CDR3aa: CAISLGIETQYF
abundance: NA; v_gene: TRBV6-6; d_gene: TRBD2; j_gene: TRBJ2-1; CDR3nt: TGTGCCAGCAGTCCACTTACTAGCGGGGGGTTCTTC; CDR3aa: CASSPLTSGGFF
abundance: NA; v_gene: TRBV7-9; d_gene: NA; j_gene: TRBJ2-1; CDR3nt: TGTGCCAGCAGCGATTCGGCCGGTTTTCGAGACTATGAGCAGTTCTTC; CDR3aa: CASSDSAGFRDYEQFF
abundance: NA; v_gene: TRBV7-3; d_gene: NA; j_gene: TRBJ2-2; CDR3nt: TGTGCCAGCAGCTTAACGTATCAGGTCACCGGGGAGCTGTTTTTT; CDR3aa: CASSLTYQVTGELFF
abundance: NA; v_gene: TRBV7-6; d_gene: TRBD2; j_gene: TRBJ2-1; CDR3nt: TGTGCCAGCAGCTCGGCCGGGACTAGCGGTTACAATGAGCAGTTTTTC; CDR3aa: CASSSAGTSGYNEQFF
abundance: NA; v_gene: TRBV7-6; d_gene: NA; j_gene: TRBJ2-7; CDR3nt: TGTGCCAGCAGCCCCAGACAGACCTACGAGCAGTACTTC; CDR3aa: CASSPRQTYEQYF
abundance: NA; v_gene: TRBV30; d_gene: TRBD2; j_gene: TRBJ2-1; CDR3nt: TGTGCCTGGGGTCCCCGGACTAGCGGTTACAATGAGCAGTTCTTC; CDR3aa: CAWGPRTSGYNEQFF
abundance: NA; v_gene: TRBV29-1; d_gene: TRBD2; j_gene: TRBJ2-1; CDR3nt: TGCAGCGTTGATCGAGCGGGAGGGCCGTTGATTGGCAATGAGCAGTTCTTC; CDR3aa: CSVDRAGGPLIGNEQFF
abundance: few; v_gene: TRBV5-1; d_gene: NA; j_gene: TRBJ2-5; CDR3nt: TGCGCCAGCAGCTCCCTAGGGTCGGGTGAGACCCAGTACTTC; CDR3aa: CASSSLGSGETQYF
abundance: once; v_gene: TRBV28; d_gene: TRBD1; j_gene: TRBJ2-5; CDR3nt: TGTACCAGCAGTACCCGGGACAGCCACCACCAAGAGACCCAGTACTTC; CDR3aa: CTSSTRDSHHQETQYF
abundance: NA; v_gene: TRBV29-1; d_gene: TRBD2; j_gene: TRBJ2-5; CDR3nt: TGCAGCGTGTCACCGGGGACTAGCGGGAGCGGAGGAGAGACCCAGTACTTC; CDR3aa: CSVSPGTSGSGGETQYF
abundance: NA; v_gene: TRBV5-1; d_gene: NA; j_gene: TRBJ2-7; CDR3nt: TGCGCCAGCAGCCGAGGTACCGGGACGGGGTCCTACGAGCAGTACTTC; CDR3aa: CASSRGTGTGSYEQYF
abundance: few; v_gene: TRBV20-1; d_gene: NA; j_gene: TRBJ2-1; CDR3nt: TGCAGTGTTGCTCAGATCTACAATGAGCAGTTCTTC; CDR3aa: CSVAQIYNEQFF
abundance: NA; v_gene: TRBV27; d_gene: NA; j_gene: TRBJ2-7; CDR3nt: TGTGCCAGCAGTTTGCAGGGATCAAGCCACGAGCAGTACTTC; CDR3aa: CASSLQGSSHEQYF
abundance: NA; v_gene: TRBV12-3/TRBV12-4; d_gene: NA; j_gene: TRBJ2-5; CDR3nt: TGTGCCAGCAGTTTACAGGGTGTGCAGTACTTC; CDR3aa: CASSLQGVQYF
abundance: NA; v_gene: TRBV29-1; d_gene: NA; j_gene: TRBJ2-7; CDR3nt: TGCAGCGTTGTCCTCCCCCCCAGGGTGCACGAGCAGTACTTC; CDR3aa: CSVVLPPRVHEQYF
abundance: few; v_gene: TRBV28; d_gene: NA; j_gene: TRBJ2-1; CDR3nt: TGTGCCAGCAGCCGTACCGGGACTGACAATGAGCAGTTCTTC; CDR3aa: CASSRTGTDNEQFF
abundance: NA; v_gene: TRBV20-1; d_gene: TRBD2; j_gene: TRBJ2-1; CDR3nt: TGCAGTGCAGAAACCGGGACTAGCATCTACAATGAGCAGTTCTTC; CDR3aa: CSAETGTSIYNEQFF
abundance: NA; v_gene: TRBV5-1; d_gene: NA; j_gene: TRBJ1-5; CDR3nt: TGTGCCAGCAGCCCAACAGGTAGCAATCAGCCCCAGCATTTT; CDR3aa: CASSPTGSNQPQHF
abundance: NA; v_gene: TRBV5-1; d_gene: NA; j_gene: TRBJ2-1; CDR3nt: TGCGCCAGCAGCCGGGACGCCCAAACCCAAGAGACCCAGTTCTTC; CDR3aa: CASSRDAQTQETQFF
abundance: few; v_gene: TRBV29-1; d_gene: NA; j_gene: TRBJ1-2; CDR3nt: TGCAGCGTTGACGGGCAGGGATACTCTGGCTACACCTTC; CDR3aa: CSVDGQGYSGYTF
abundance: few; v_gene: TRBV6-7; d_gene: NA; j_gene: TRBJ2-7; CDR3nt: TGTGCCAGCAGACGCCCCCGAAACTACGAGCAGTACTTC; CDR3aa: CASRRPRNYEQYF
abundance: many; v_gene: TRBV29-1; d_gene: TRBD2; j_gene: TRBJ2-7; CDR3nt: TGCAGCGTTGAAGAACCTAGGGGGGTAGTAGCGGGGGGAAGAGAGCAGTACTTC; CDR3aa: CSVEEPRGVVAGGREQYF
abundance: few; v_gene: TRBV5-1; d_gene: TRBD1; j_gene: TRBJ2-4; CDR3nt: TGCGCCAGCAGCTCAGATCTCCGGGACAGGGGGCGTGAGTCTCCCAAAAACATTCAGTACTTC; CDR3aa: CASSSDLRDRGRESPKNIQYF
abundance: NA; v_gene: TRBV27; d_gene: NA; j_gene: TRBJ1-2; CDR3nt: TGTGCCAGCAGCCCCGTGGCAGGACCCTATGGCTACACCTTC; CDR3aa: CASSPVAGPYGYTF
abundance: NA; v_gene: TRBV6-5; d_gene: TRBD2; j_gene: TRBJ2-5; CDR3nt: TGTGCCAGCAGTTACTCGAGCGGGCTAGCGGGAGGGCGGGATGAGCAGTACTTC; CDR3aa: CASSYSSGLAGGRDEQYF
abundance: NA; v_gene: TRBV5-1; d_gene: NA; j_gene: TRBJ1-1; CDR3nt: TGCGCCAGCAGCTTGGAGGGCAGGGCAAGATCAGAAGCTTTCTTT; CDR3aa: CASSLEGRARSEAFF
abundance: NA; v_gene: TRBV27; d_gene: NA; j_gene: TRBJ2-7; CDR3nt: TGTGCCAGCAGTTTAGACAGAACAGTTTCCTACGAGCAGTACTTC; CDR3aa: CASSLDRTVSYEQYF
abundance: many; v_gene: TRBV28; d_gene: TRBD1; j_gene: TRBJ2-7; CDR3nt: TGTGCCAGCAGTGGGGACAGGGTAAGCTACGAGCAGTACTTC; CDR3aa: CASSGDRVSYEQYF
abundance: once; v_gene: TRBV28; d_gene: NA; j_gene: TRBJ2-7; CDR3nt: TGTGCCAGCAACCCAACCGGGACCCCCGTCTACGAGCAGTACTTC; CDR3aa: CASNPTGTPVYEQYF
abundance: NA; v_gene: TRBV28; d_gene: NA; j_gene: TRBJ2-5; CDR3nt: TGTGCCAGCAGACGTGCGGCCGGAATGGTGGCTCGAGAGACCCAGTACTTC; CDR3aa: CASRRAAGMVARETQYF
abundance: NA; v_gene: TRBV29-1; d_gene: TRBD2; j_gene: TRBJ2-7; CDR3nt: TGCAGCGCGAGAGCGGGGGTGCTGGACGAGCAGTACTTC; CDR3aa: CSARAGVLDEQYF
abundance: NA; v_gene: TRBV3-1; d_gene: TRBD2; j_gene: TRBJ2-1; CDR3nt: TGTGCCAGCAGCCAAGGAGGAATGGGACTAGCGGCGTACTACAATGAGCAGTTCTTC; CDR3aa: CASSQGGMGLAAYYNEQFF
abundance: many; v_gene: TRBV6-6; d_gene: TRBD2; j_gene: TRBJ2-1; CDR3nt: TGTGCCAGCAGTAGGACTAGCGGCTACAATGAGCAGTTCTTC; CDR3aa: CASSRTSGYNEQFF
abundance: many; v_gene: TRBV10-3; d_gene: TRBD1; j_gene: TRBJ2-3; CDR3nt: TGTGCCATCAGTCCGGGACAGGACACAGATACGCAGTATTTT; CDR3aa: CAISPGQDTDTQYF
abundance: NA; v_gene: TRBV20-1; d_gene: TRBD2; j_gene: TRBJ2-7; CDR3nt: TGCAGTGTTATCCCCCCGGAGGCTAGCGGGGGGGAGCAGTACTTC; CDR3aa: CSVIPPEASGGEQYF
abundance: NA; v_gene: TRBV11-2; d_gene: NA; j_gene: TRBJ2-7; CDR3nt: TGTGCCAGCAGCTTTGCTGGGCCCCACGAGCAGTACTTC; CDR3aa: CASSFAGPHEQYF
abundance: NA; v_gene: TRBV20-1; d_gene: NA; j_gene: TRBJ2-7; CDR3nt: TGCAGTACACCCGGGACCTGGGACTACGAGCAGTACTTC; CDR3aa: CSTPGTWDYEQYF
abundance: NA; v_gene: TRBV2; d_gene: TRBD2; j_gene: TRBJ2-2; CDR3nt: TGTGCCAGCAGGCCGGGACTAGCGGAAACCGGGGAGCTGTTTTTT; CDR3aa: CASRPGLAETGELFF
abundance: NA; v_gene: TRBV5-1; d_gene: NA; j_gene: TRBJ2-2; CDR3nt: TGCGCCAGCAGCTTGGAGCGGCATGGGGAGCTGTTTTTT; CDR3aa: CASSLERHGELFF
abundance: NA; v_gene: TRBV6-2/TRBV6-3; d_gene: NA; j_gene: TRBJ2-3; CDR3nt: TGTGCCAGCACCGCAGGAGGCCATGCGGTAGATACGCAGTATTTT; CDR3aa: CASTAGGHAVDTQYF
abundance: NA; v_gene: TRBV4-2; d_gene: NA; j_gene: TRBJ1-6; CDR3nt: TGTGCCAGCAGCCAAGGTCACAATTCACCCCTCCACTTT; CDR3aa: CASSQGHNSPLHF
abundance: NA; v_gene: TRBV5-1; d_gene: NA; j_gene: TRBJ2-7; CDR3nt: TGCGCCAGCAGCTTGGCCGGAGGGATGGACTACGAGCGGTACTTC; CDR3aa: CASSLAGGMDYERYF
abundance: few; v_gene: TRBV6-1; d_gene: TRBD2; j_gene: TRBJ2-7; CDR3nt: TGTGCCAGCAAGTTTCTAGCGGGAGGAGTCTCCTACGAGCAGTACTTC; CDR3aa: CASKFLAGGVSYEQYF
abundance: NA; v_gene: TRBV7-3; d_gene: NA; j_gene: TRBJ2-1; CDR3nt: TGTGCCAGCAGCTTTAGCTCCAACAATGAGCAGTTCTTC; CDR3aa: CASSFSSNNEQFF
abundance: NA; v_gene: TRBV20-1; d_gene: NA; j_gene: TRBJ1-1; CDR3nt: TGCAGTGCTAGAATACAACCGAACACTGAAGCTTTCTTT; CDR3aa: CSARIQPNTEAFF
abundance: NA; v_gene: TRBV7-9; d_gene: TRBD1; j_gene: TRBJ2-1; CDR3nt: TGTGCCAGCAGCTCTTTCCGGGACAGGATAAACAATGAGCAGTTCTTC; CDR3aa: CASSSFRDRINNEQFF